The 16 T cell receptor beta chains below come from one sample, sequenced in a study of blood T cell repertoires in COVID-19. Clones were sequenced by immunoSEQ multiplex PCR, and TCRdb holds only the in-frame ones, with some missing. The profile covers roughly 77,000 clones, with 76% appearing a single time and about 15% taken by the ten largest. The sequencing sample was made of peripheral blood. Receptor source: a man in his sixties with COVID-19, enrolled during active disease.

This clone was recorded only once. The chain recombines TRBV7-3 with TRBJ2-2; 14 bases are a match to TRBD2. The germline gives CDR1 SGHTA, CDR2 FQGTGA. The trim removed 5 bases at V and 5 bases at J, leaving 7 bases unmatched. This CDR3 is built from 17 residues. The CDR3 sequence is CASSRGLAGAGTGELFF. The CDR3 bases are TGTGCCAGCAGCAGGGGACTAGCGGGAGCAGGGACCGGGGAGCTGTTTTTT.

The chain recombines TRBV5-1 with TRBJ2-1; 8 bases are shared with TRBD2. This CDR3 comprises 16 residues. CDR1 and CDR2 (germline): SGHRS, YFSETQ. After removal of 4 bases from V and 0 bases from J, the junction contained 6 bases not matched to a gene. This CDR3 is CASSRREGSSYNEQFF. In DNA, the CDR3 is TGCGCCAGCAGCCGCCGGGAGGGCAGCTCCTACAATGAGCAGTTCTTC.

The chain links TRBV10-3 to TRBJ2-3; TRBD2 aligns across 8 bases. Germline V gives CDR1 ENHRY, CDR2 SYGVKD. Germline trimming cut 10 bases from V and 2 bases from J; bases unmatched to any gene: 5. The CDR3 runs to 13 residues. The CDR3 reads CATREGVTDTQYF. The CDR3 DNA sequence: TGTGCCACCCGGGAGGGCGTCACAGATACGCAGTATTTT.

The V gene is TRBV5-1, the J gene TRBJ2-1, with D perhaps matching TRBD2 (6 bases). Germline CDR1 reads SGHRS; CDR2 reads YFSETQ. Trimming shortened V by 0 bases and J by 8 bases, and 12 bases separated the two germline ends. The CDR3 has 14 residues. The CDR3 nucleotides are TGCGCCAGCAGCTTGGGACTAGAAGGCGATGAGCAGTTCTTC. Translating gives CASSLGLEGDEQFF.

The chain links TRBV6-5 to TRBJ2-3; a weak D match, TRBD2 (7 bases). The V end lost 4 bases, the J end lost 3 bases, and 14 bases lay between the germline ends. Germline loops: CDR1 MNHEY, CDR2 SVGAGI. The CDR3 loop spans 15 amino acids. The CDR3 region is CASSFIGGPTDTQYF. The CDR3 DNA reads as TGTGCCAGCAGTTTCATCGGGGGGCCAACAGATACGCAGTATTTT.

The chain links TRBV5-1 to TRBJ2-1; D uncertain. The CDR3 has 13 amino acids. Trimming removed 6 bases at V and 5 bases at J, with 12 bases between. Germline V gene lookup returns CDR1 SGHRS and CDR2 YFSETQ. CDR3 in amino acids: CASNPGLDNEQFF. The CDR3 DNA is TGCGCCAGCAACCCGGGTCTCGACAATGAGCAGTTCTTC. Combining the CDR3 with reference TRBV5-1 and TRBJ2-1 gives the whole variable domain KAGVTQTPRYLIKTRGQQVTLSCSPISGHRSVSWYQQTPGQGLQFLFEYFSETQRNKGNFPGRFSGRQFSNSRSEMNVSTLELGDSALYLCASNPGLDNEQFFGPGTRLTVL.

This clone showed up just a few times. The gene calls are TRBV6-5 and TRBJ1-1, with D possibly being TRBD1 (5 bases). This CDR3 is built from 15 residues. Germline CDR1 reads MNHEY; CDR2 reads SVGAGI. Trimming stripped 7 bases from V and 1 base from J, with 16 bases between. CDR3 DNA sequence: TGTGCCAGCACCAACGGGGGGAGGCAGAACACTGAAGCTTTCTTT. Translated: CASTNGGRQNTEAFF.

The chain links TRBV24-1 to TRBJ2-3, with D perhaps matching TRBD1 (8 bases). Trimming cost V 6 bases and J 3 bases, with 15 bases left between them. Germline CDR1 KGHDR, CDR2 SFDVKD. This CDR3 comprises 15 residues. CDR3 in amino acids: CATSPGQGGTDTQYF. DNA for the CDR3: TGTGCCACCAGTCCCGGACAGGGAGGGACAGATACGCAGTATTTT.

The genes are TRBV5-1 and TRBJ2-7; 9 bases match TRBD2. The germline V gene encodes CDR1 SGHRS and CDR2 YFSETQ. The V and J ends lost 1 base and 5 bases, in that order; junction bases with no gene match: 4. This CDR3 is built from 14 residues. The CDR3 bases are TGCGCCAGCAGCTTGCCTAGCGGGGTTAACGAGCAGTACTTC. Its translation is CASSLPSGVNEQYF. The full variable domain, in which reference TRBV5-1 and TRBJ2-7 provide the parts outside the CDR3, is KAGVTQTPRYLIKTRGQQVTLSCSPISGHRSVSWYQQTPGQGLQFLFEYFSETQRNKGNFPGRFSGRQFSNSRSEMNVSTLELGDSALYLCASSLPSGVNEQYFGPGTRLTVT.

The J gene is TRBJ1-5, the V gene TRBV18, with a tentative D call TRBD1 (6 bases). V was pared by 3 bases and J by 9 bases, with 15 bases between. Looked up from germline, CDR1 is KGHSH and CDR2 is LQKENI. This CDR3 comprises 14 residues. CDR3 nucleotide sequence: TGTGCCAGCTCACCTGGGACATTCGAGGTGCCCCAGCATTTT. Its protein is CASSPGTFEVPQHF.

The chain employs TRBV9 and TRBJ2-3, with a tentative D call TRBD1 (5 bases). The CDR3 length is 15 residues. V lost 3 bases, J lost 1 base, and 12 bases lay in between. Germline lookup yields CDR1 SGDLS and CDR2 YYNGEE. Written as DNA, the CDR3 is TGTGCCAGCAGCGCCCAGGGTATCCGCACAGATACGCAGTATTTT. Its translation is CASSAQGIRTDTQYF.

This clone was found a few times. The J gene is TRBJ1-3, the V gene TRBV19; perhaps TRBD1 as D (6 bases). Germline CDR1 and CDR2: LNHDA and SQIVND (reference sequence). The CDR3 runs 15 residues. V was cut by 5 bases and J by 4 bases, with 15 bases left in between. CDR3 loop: CASSGFGGFGNTIYF. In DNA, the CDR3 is TGTGCCAGTAGTGGGTTTGGGGGCTTCGGAAACACCATATATTTT.

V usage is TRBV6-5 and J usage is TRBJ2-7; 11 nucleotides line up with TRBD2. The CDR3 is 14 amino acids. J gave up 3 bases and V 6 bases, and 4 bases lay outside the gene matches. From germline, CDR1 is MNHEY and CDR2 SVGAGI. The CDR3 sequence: CASSNSGRGYEQYF. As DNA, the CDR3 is TGTGCCAGCAGCAATAGCGGGAGGGGCTACGAGCAGTACTTC.

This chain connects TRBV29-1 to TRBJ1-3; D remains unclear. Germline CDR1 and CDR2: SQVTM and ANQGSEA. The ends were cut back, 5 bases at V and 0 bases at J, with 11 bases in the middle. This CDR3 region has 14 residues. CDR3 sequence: CSVKGGFSGNTIYF. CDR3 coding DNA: TGCAGCGTTAAAGGAGGCTTCTCTGGAAACACCATATATTTT.

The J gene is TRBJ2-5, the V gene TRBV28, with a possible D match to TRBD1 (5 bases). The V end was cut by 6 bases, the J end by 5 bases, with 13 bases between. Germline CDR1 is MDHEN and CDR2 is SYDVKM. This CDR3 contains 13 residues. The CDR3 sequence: CASRTTEGETQYF. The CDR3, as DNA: TGTGCCAGCAGAACGACAGAAGGGGAGACCCAGTACTTC.

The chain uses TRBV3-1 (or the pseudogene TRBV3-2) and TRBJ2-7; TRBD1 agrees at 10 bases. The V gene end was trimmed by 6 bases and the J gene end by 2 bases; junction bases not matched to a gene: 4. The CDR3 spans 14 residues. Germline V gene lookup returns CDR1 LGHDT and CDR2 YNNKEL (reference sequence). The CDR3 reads CASSDRGRPYEQYF. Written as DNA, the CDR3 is TGTGCCAGCAGTGACAGGGGGCGCCCCTACGAGCAGTACTTC.